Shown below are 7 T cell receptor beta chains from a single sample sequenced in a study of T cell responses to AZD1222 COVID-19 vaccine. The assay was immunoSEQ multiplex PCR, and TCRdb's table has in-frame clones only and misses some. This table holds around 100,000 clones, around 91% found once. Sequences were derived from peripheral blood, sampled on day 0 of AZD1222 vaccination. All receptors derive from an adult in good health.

CDR3 protein: CASSFPTSDTGDTQYF. The CDR3 nucleotides read TGTGCCAGCAGCTTTCCGACTAGCGATACGGGGGATACGCAGTATTTT. This sequence joins TRBV7-2 and TRBJ2-3, with 8 bases fitting TRBD2. V was pared by 3 bases and J by 6 bases, with 11 bases of the junction left unmatched. The CDR3 covers 16 residues. CDR1 SGHTA and CDR2 FQGNSA come from the germline V gene. The full variable domain, in which reference TRBV7-2 and TRBJ2-3 provide the parts outside the CDR3, is GAGVSQSPSNKVTEKGKDVELRCDPISGHTALYWYRQSLGQGLEFLIYFQGNSAPDKSGLPSDRFSAERTGGSVSTLTIQRTQQEDSAVYLCASSFPTSDTGDTQYFGPGTRLTVL.

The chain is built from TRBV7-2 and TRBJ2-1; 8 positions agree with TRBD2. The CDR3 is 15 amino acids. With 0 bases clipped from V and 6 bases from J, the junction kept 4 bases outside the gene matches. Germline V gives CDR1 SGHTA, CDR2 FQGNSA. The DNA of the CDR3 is TGTGCCAGCAGCTTAGCTAGCGGGACTTTCAATGAGCAGTTCTTC. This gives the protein CASSLASGTFNEQFF.

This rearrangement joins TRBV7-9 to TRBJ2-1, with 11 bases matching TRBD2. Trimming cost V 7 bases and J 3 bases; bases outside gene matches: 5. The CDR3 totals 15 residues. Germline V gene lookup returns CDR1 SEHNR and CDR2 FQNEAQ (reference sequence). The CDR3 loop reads CASTRTSGSYNEQFF. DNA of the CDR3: TGTGCCAGCACCCGCACTAGCGGGAGCTACAATGAGCAGTTCTTC. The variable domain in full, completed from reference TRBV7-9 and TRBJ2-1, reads DTGVSQNPRHKITKRGQNVTFRCDPISEHNRLYWYRQTLGQGPEFLTYFQNEAQLEKSRLLSDRFSAERPKGSFSTLEIQRTEQGDSAMYLCASTRTSGSYNEQFFGPGTRLTVL.

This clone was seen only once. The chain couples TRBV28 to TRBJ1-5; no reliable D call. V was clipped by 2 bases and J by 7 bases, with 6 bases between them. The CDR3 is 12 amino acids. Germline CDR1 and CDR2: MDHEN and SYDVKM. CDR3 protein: CASSLEVQPQHF. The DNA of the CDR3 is TGTGCCAGCAGTTTAGAGGTCCAGCCCCAGCATTTT. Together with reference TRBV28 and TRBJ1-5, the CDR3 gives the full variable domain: DVKVTQSSRYLVKRTGEKVFLECVQDMDHENMFWYRQDPGLGLRLIYFSYDVKMKEKGDIPEGYSVSREKKERFSLILESASTNQTSMYLCASSLEVQPQHFGDGTRLSIL.

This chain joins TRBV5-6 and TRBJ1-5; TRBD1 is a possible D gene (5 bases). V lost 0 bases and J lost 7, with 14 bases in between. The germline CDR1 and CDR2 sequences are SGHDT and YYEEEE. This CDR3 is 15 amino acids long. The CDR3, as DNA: TGTGCCAGCAGCTTGGCCGGTACAGGCCGGCAGCCCCAGCATTTT. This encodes CASSLAGTGRQPQHF.

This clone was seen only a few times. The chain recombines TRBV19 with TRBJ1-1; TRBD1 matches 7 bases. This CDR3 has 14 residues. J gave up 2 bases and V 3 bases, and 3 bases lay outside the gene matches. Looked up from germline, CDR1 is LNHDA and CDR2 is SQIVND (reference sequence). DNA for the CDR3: TGTGCCAGTAGTATGGACAGGCTAAACACTGAAGCTTTCTTT. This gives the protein CASSMDRLNTEAFF. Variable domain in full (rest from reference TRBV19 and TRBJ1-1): DGGITQSPKYLFRKEGQNVTLSCEQNLNHDAMYWYRQDPGQGLRLIYYSQIVNDFQKGDIAEGYSVSREKKESFPLTVTSAQKNPTAFYLCASSMDRLNTEAFFGQGTRLTVV.

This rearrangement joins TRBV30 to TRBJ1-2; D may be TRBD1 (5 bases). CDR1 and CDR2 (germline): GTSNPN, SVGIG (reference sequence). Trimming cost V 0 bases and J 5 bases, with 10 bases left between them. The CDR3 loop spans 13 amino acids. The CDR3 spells CAWSVGEGYGYTF. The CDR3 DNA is TGTGCCTGGAGTGTAGGGGAGGGGTATGGCTACACCTTC.